This T cell receptor beta chain was found in a study of T-cell memory formation after mild COVID-19. Overall study context: The TCR clusters were mostly specific to one donor.

Germline V gene sequence: CDR1 MNHEY, CDR2 SVGAGI. The V segment lost 1 base and the J segment 2 bases; nucleotides outside the gene matches: 2. There are 14 residues in the CDR3. Study-level results: Largely, contracting CD4+ clones fell within CM and EM, and contracting CD8+ clones within EMRA. Nothing showed for sure that second-wave clones peaking on day 37 were SARS-CoV-2 specific.

As concerns this clonotype: What it binds is unknown.

MiXCR, run by TCRdb on the 5' RACE reads, gives a single entry per CDR3 protein. Here the sample spans 550,000 to 700,000 distinct CDR3 sequences, approximately 15% being singletons. The V and J genes are TRBV6-5 and TRBJ2-7, with 7 bases fitting TRBD2. Material: PBMCs or a T cell subset sorted from them (not recorded which). The TCR comes from an adult woman who had mild COVID-19 (a few samples of this study predate the infection). Cell type and time point are not known. Here the CDR3 reads CASSYLREPYEQYF. As DNA, the CDR3 is TGTGCCAGCAGTTACTTGCGGGAGCCCTACGAGCAGTACTTC.